These 10 T cell receptor beta chains originate from one sample sequenced in a study of blood T cell repertoires in COVID-19. Libraries were prepared by immunoSEQ multiplex PCR; TCRdb keeps only in-frame clonotypes and omits some of them. This table has just under 90,000 clones, 90% to 95% appearing once. The specimen was peripheral blood. The receptors come from a man aged 55 to 70 with acute or convalescent COVID-19.

The chain combines TRBV6-2 or TRBV6-3 with TRBJ2-1; D ambiguous. Germline V lookup: CDR1 MNHEY, CDR2 SVGEGT. The CDR3 covers 12 residues. The V end was cut by 6 bases, the J end by 6 bases, with 9 bases between. CDR3 amino acids: CASSRYINEQFF. Here the CDR3 DNA reads TGTGCCAGCAGCCGCTATATCAATGAGCAGTTCTTC.

The V call is TRBV6-5, the J call TRBJ2-3; a possible D gene is TRBD2 (6 bases). This CDR3 has 15 amino acids. Trimming removed 4 bases at V and 0 bases at J, with 11 bases between. The germline V gene has CDR1 MNHEY and CDR2 SVGAGI. The CDR3 nucleotides are TGTGCCAGCAGTTTGGCGGGGCTTAGCACAGATACGCAGTATTTT. It encodes CASSLAGLSTDTQYF.

This clone has just a few counts. The V gene is TRBV7-2, the J gene TRBJ2-1; the D gene is possibly TRBD2 (5 bases). The CDR3 extends over 13 amino acids. CDR1 is SGHTA and CDR2 is FQGNSA in the germline V gene. V shed 0 bases and J shed 15 bases, with 15 bases lying between them. The CDR3 here is CASSLARAEGRFF. Here the CDR3 DNA reads TGTGCCAGCAGCTTAGCGAGGGCGGAAGGGCGGTTCTTC.

V is TRBV29-1 and J is TRBJ1-2; perhaps TRBD1 as D (5 bases). V dropped 5 bases and J dropped 4 bases, with 14 bases sitting between them. This CDR3 spans 13 amino acids. Germline V gene data show CDR1 as SQVTM and CDR2 as ANQGSEA. In DNA form, the CDR3 reads TGCAGCGTTATGGTACAGGCAAGCTATGGCTACACCTTC. Its translation is CSVMVQASYGYTF.

This clone was detected only once. This chain uses TRBV9 with TRBJ2-3; 9 bases map to TRBD2. The germline V gene has CDR1 SGDLS and CDR2 YYNGEE. The CDR3 has 16 amino acids. After removal of 0 bases from V and 6 bases from J, the junction contained 8 bases not matched to a gene. The CDR3 protein is CASSVDSAGGVDTQYF. Here the CDR3 DNA reads TGTGCCAGCAGCGTAGATAGCGCGGGAGGGGTTGATACGCAGTATTTT. Together with reference TRBV9 and TRBJ2-3, the CDR3 gives the full variable domain: DSGVTQTPKHLITATGQRVTLRCSPRSGDLSVYWYQQSLDQGLQFLIQYYNGEERAKGNILERFSAQQFPDLHSELNLSSLELGDSALYFCASSVDSAGGVDTQYFGPGTRLTVL.

This clone was counted ten times or more. The genes are TRBV27 and TRBJ1-2; a weak D match, TRBD1 (6 bases). CDR3 length equals 13 residues. Per germline, CDR1 MNHEY and CDR2 SMNVEV (reference sequence). Trimming left V 6 bases short and J 7 bases short, with 15 bases between. CDR3 amino acids: CASSNPQGLGYTF. CDR3 nucleotide sequence: TGTGCCAGCAGCAACCCCCAGGGGCTTGGCTACACCTTC.

V usage is TRBV18 and J usage is TRBJ2-2, with D unclear. Deletions cut 4 bases from V and 0 bases from J, with 12 bases between. The germline gives CDR1 KGHSH, CDR2 LQKENI. The CDR3 is made up of 16 amino acids. CDR3 region: CASSLYGRTNTGELFF. CDR3 bases: TGTGCCAGCTCACTGTATGGCAGGACGAACACCGGGGAGCTGTTTTTT.

The gene calls are TRBV7-8 and TRBJ2-6; 9 bases agree with TRBD2. The CDR3 has 16 residues. Germline CDR1 reads SGHVS; CDR2 reads FQNEAQ. V lost 4 bases, J lost 2 bases, and 3 bases stayed unmatched. CDR3 sequence reads: CASSWGLAAGANVLTF. CDR3 nucleotide sequence: TGTGCCAGCAGCTGGGGACTAGCAGCTGGGGCCAACGTCCTGACTTTC. Filled out from reference TRBV7-8 and TRBJ2-6, the complete variable domain reads GAGVSQSPRYKVAKRGQDVALRCDPISGHVSLFWYQQALGQGPEFLTYFQNEAQLDKSGLPSDRFFAERPEGSVSTLKIQRTQQEDSAVYLCASSWGLAAGANVLTFGAGSRLTVL.

This chain joins TRBV6-5 and TRBJ2-2, with D possibly being TRBD2 (6 bases). CDR3 size: 15 residues. Germline CDR1 MNHEY, CDR2 SVGAGI. The ends were cut back, 6 bases at V and 7 bases at J, with 18 bases in the middle. As DNA, the CDR3 is TGTGCCAGCAGCCCCTCTAGCGAGCCAAACGGGGAGCTGTTTTTT. It specifies CASSPSSEPNGELFF.

The chain joins TRBV27 to TRBJ2-1; 10 nucleotides align to TRBD2. The V and J ends lost 6 bases and 6 bases, in that order; junction bases with no gene match: 5. CDR1 and CDR2 (germline): MNHEY, SMNVEV (reference sequence). The CDR3 has 14 residues. CDR3 DNA sequence: TGTGCCAGCAGACCGAGCGGGAGGGTCAATGAGCAGTTCTTC. As protein: CASRPSGRVNEQFF.